These T cell receptor beta chains were read from a single sample in a study of cytomegalovirus exposure and HLA in healthy donors. Only in-frame clones appear in the TCRdb table, and some are missing; sequencing was by immunoSEQ multiplex PCR. The data contain around 85,000 clones, about 80% of them singletons. The specimen sequenced was PBMCs. The receptor set was obtained from a woman aged 45-60 years in good health and CMV-seropositive. Each CDR3 is given with its conserved first and last residue. The D gene is left open where the match is weak. Clone size is shown for a subset of rows, as once, few, many or a class of expanded clone.

clone_size	d_call	j_call	v_call	cdr3_aa	cdr3_nt
NA	NA	TRBJ1-1	TRBV6-6	CASSYLQGKNTEAFF	TGTGCCAGCAGTTATCTGCAGGGGAAGAACACTGAAGCTTTCTTT
NA	TRBD2	TRBJ2-2	TRBV4-1	CASSPSERGILGTGELFF	TGCGCCAGCAGCCCCTCGGAGCGGGGGATCCTAGGGACCGGGGAGCTGTTTTTT
NA	NA	TRBJ1-1	TRBV15	CATSRAKLGAAVTEAFF	TGTGCCACCAGCAGAGCGAAATTGGGGGCGGCGGTCACTGAAGCTTTCTTT
NA	NA	TRBJ2-5	TRBV4-1	CASSHGRGGEQYF	TGCGCCAGCAGCCATGGGAGAGGCGGAGAGCAGTACTTC
NA	TRBD1	TRBJ2-1	TRBV7-3	CASSSGTGITEQFF	TGTGCCAGCAGCTCAGGGACAGGGATCACTGAGCAGTTCTTC
NA	NA	TRBJ1-2	TRBV7-8	CASSLGGKHGYTF	TGTGCCAGCAGCTTAGGAGGGAAGCATGGCTACACCTTC
NA	NA	TRBJ2-5	TRBV2	CASRREAETQYF	TGTGCCAGCAGGAGGGAAGCAGAGACCCAGTACTTC
NA	TRBD2	TRBJ2-1	TRBV9	CASSVGRTSGRVGEQFF	TGTGCCAGCAGCGTAGGAAGGACTAGCGGGAGGGTAGGTGAGCAGTTCTTC
NA	TRBD2	TRBJ2-2	TRBV29-1	CSVGAAGGTGELFF	TGCAGCGTGGGGGCCGCGGGGGGGACCGGGGAGCTGTTTTTT
NA	TRBD2	TRBJ2-3	TRBV5-1	CASSLPLADADTQYF	TGCGCCAGCAGCTTACCACTAGCGGACGCAGATACGCAGTATTTT
NA	TRBD1	TRBJ1-6	TRBV30	CAWSPGTGGFYNSPLHF	TGTGCCTGGAGTCCCGGGACAGGGGGATTCTATAATTCACCCCTCCACTTT
NA	TRBD1	TRBJ2-2	TRBV29-1	CSAEETGTNTGELFF	TGCAGCGCTGAGGAGACAGGGACAAACACCGGGGAGCTGTTTTTT
NA	TRBD2	TRBJ2-1	TRBV4-1	CASSRIAGRNEQFF	TGCGCCAGCAGCCGTATAGCGGGAAGGAATGAGCAGTTCTTC
NA	TRBD1	TRBJ2-5	TRBV2	CASRTGTGGRETQYF	TGTGCCAGCAGGACCGGGACAGGGGGCAGAGAGACCCAGTACTTC
once	TRBD1	TRBJ1-5	TRBV6-1	CASITQGDNQPQHF	TGTGCCAGCATCACACAGGGGGACAATCAGCCCCAGCATTTT
NA	NA	TRBJ1-5	TRBV18	CASSQSAQPQGQHF	TGTGCCAGCTCCCAATCGGCACAACCCCAGGGCCAGCATTTT
NA	TRBD1	TRBJ2-1	TRBV7-9	CASSLASDRGLFNDEQFF	TGTGCCAGCAGCTTAGCATCGGACAGGGGGCTTTTTAACGATGAGCAGTTCTTC
NA	TRBD1	TRBJ2-4	TRBV11-2	CASSRPGTGKNIQYF	TGTGCCAGCAGCCGCCCCGGGACAGGGAAAAACATTCAGTACTTC
once	NA	TRBJ1-1	TRBV18	CASSLQFTEAFF	TGTGCCAGCTCACTACAGTTCACTGAAGCTTTCTTT
NA	TRBD1	TRBJ2-7	TRBV5-1	CASSWDSYYEQYF	TGCGCCAGCAGCTGGGACAGCTACTACGAGCAGTACTTC
NA	NA	TRBJ2-7	TRBV28	CASSDGDGWKDEQYF	TGTGCCAGCAGTGATGGTGACGGGTGGAAGGACGAGCAGTACTTC
NA	NA	TRBJ2-3	TRBV7-9	CASSQTGTPRRTDTQYF	TGTGCCAGCAGCCAGACCGGGACTCCAAGGCGCACAGATACGCAGTATTTT
few	TRBD1	TRBJ2-2	TRBV27	CASRNRGAGELFF	TGTGCCAGCAGAAACAGGGGCGCCGGGGAGCTGTTTTTT
NA	TRBD1	TRBJ1-1	TRBV18	CASRQGRADTEAFF	TGTGCCAGCCGACAGGGTAGAGCGGACACTGAAGCTTTCTTT
NA	TRBD2	TRBJ2-3	TRBV6-1	CASRGLAVGTDTQYF	TGTGCCAGCAGGGGACTAGCGGTAGGCACAGATACGCAGTATTTT
NA	TRBD1	TRBJ1-6	TRBV19	CASTLGQGGSPLHF	TGTGCCAGTACCCTCGGACAGGGTGGTTCACCCCTCCACTTT
NA	TRBD1	TRBJ2-3	TRBV11-3	CASRGRTGNTDTQYF	TGTGCCAGTAGGGGGAGGACAGGGAACACAGATACGCAGTATTTT
NA	NA	TRBJ2-3	TRBV11-2	CASSSYTDTQYF	TGTGCCAGCAGCTCCTACACAGATACGCAGTATTTT
few	NA	TRBJ1-5	TRBV6-5	CASSPRESGQPQHF	TGTGCCAGCAGCCCACGGGAATCGGGTCAGCCCCAGCATTTT
once	TRBD2	TRBJ2-3	TRBV19	CASSIGSSGRLADTQYF	TGTGCCAGTAGTATAGGGTCTAGCGGGAGGCTTGCAGATACGCAGTATTTT
few	TRBD1	TRBJ1-6	TRBV19	CASSSTGWNSPLHF	TGTGCCAGTAGCTCGACAGGGTGGAATTCACCCCTCCACTTT